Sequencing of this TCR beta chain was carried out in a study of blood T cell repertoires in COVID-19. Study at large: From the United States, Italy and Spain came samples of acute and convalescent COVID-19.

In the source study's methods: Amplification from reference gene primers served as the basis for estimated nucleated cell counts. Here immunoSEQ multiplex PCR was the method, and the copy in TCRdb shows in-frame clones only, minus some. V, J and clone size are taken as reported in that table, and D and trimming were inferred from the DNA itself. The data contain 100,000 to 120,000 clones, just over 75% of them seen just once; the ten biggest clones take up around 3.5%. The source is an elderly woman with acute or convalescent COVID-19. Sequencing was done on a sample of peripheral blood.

This CDR3 is CASSGETGFNQPQHF. CDR3 coding DNA: TGTGCCAGCAGCGGGGAGACAGGGTTCAATCAGCCCCAGCATTTT. The chain combines TRBV7-6 with TRBJ1-5; the match to TRBD1 covers 7 bases. V lost 5 bases and J lost 3; bases outside the gene matches: 7. Germline V gene sequence: CDR1 SGHVS, CDR2 FNYEAQ. The CDR3 runs 15 residues.